The source of this T cell receptor (beta chain) is a study of cytomegalovirus exposure and HLA in healthy donors. This clone has only a few counts. The antigen remains unidentified. Regarding the study as a whole: In a later analysis, HLA-associated beta chains showed higher expansion and lower generation probabilities than comparable chains. Analyzed later, most CMV-associated TCR beta chains appeared HLA-restricted. Immune exposure was documented only through CMV serostatus.

The CDR3 is made up of 13 amino acids. Trimming took off 3 bases at V and 0 bases at J, with 5 bases between the two ends. CDR1 and CDR2 (germline): SGHTA, FQGNSA. Primers: 60 Vbeta forward and 13 Jbeta reverse. Produced via immunoSEQ multiplex PCR; TCRdb's table is partial and in-frame only. The sample comprises about 97,000 clones, approximately 9% of which are singletons, and 4.5% to 6.5% rests with the top ten. The source is a man aged 45-65 years in good health and CMV-seropositive. Material: PBMCs. V usage is TRBV7-2 and J usage is TRBJ1-1; unclear D gene. CDR3 bases: TGTGCCAGCAGCTTGAGGTTGAACACTGAAGCTTTCTTT. This codes for CASSLRLNTEAFF.